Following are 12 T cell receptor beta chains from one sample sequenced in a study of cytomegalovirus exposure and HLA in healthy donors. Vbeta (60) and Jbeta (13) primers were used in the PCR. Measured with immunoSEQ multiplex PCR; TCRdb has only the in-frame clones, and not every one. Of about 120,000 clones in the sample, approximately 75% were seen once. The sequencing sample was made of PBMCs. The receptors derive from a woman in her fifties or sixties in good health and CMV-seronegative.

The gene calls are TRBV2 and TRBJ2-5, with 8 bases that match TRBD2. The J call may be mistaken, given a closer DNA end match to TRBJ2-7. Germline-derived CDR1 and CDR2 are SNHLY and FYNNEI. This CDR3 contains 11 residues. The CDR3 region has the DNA TGTGCCACACGACTAGCGTACGAGCAGTACTTC. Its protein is CATRLAYEQYF.

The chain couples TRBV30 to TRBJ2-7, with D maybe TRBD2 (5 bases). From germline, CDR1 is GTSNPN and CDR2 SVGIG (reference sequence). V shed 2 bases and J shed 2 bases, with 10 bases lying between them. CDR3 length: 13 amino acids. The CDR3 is CAWSRGSAYEQYF. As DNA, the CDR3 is TGTGCCTGGAGTCGGGGTTCGGCCTACGAGCAGTACTTC.

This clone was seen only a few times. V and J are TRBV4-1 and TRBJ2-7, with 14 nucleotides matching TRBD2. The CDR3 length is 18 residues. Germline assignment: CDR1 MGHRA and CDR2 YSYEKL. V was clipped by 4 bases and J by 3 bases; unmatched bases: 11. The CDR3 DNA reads TGCGCCAGCAGCCCGGGACTAGCGGGAGTCGCCACCCGCTACGAGCAGTACTTC. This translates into CASSPGLAGVATRYEQYF.

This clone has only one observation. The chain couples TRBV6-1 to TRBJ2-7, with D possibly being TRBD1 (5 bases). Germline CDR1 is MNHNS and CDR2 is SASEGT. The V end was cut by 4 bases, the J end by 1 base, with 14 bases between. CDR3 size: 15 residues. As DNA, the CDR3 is TGTGCCAGCAGTGGTGAGTGGGGCGCTTCCTACGAGCAGTACTTC. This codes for CASSGEWGASYEQYF.

Here the CDR3 DNA reads TGTGCCTGGAGTGTACTTGGGCCCGAGCAGTACTTC. Protein: CAWSVLGPEQYF. The chain carries TRBV30 and TRBJ2-7; no definite D call. The V gene lost 0 bases and the J gene lost 6 bases, with 9 bases spanning the gap. This CDR3 has 12 amino acids. CDR1 GTSNPN and CDR2 SVGIG come from the germline V gene (reference sequence).

The CDR3 DNA is TGTGCCACCAGCAGAAGCAGGGGGCAGGTTGGTCAGCCCCAGCATTTT. It specifies CATSRSRGQVGQPQHF. This chain uses TRBV15 with TRBJ1-5, with 8 bases matching TRBD1. The junction had 9 bases not matched to a gene; V was cut back by 2 bases and J by 6 bases. The germline gives CDR1 LNHNV, CDR2 YYDKDF (reference sequence). The CDR3 runs 16 residues.

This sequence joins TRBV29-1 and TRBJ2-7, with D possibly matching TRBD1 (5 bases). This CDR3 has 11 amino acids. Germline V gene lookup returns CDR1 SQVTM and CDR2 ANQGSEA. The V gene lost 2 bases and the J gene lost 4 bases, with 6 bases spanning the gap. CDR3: CSVEKGYEQYF. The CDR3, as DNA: TGCAGCGTTGAAAAGGGGTACGAGCAGTACTTC.

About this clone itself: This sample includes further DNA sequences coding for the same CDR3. CDR3 protein: CASSPTGSYEQYF. The DNA for the CDR3 is TGTGCCAGTAGTCCCACAGGGTCCTACGAGCAGTACTTC. The rearrangement uses TRBV19 and TRBJ2-7, with D possibly matching TRBD1 (6 bases). CDR1 is LNHDA, CDR2 SQIVND, per germline (reference sequence). This CDR3 region has 13 residues. Trimming pared 5 bases from V and 1 base from J, leaving 9 bases between.

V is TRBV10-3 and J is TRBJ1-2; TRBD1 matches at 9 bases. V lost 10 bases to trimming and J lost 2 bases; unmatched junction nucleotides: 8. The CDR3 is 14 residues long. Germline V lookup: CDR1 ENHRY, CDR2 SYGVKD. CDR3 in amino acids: CATGQGFSNYGYTF. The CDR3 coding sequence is TGTGCCACAGGACAGGGGTTTTCGAACTATGGCTACACCTTC.

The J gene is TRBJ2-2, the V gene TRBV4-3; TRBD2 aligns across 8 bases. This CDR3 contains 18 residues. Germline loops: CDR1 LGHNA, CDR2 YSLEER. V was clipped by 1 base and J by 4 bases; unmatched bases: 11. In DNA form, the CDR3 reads TGCGCCAGCAGCCAAGGACTAGCGAGGAGTTCTGGCACCGGGGAGCTGTTTTTT. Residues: CASSQGLARSSGTGELFF.

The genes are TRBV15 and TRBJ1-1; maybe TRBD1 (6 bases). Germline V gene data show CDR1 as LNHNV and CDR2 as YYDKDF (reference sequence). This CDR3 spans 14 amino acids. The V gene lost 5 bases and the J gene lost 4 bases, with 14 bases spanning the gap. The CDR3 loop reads CATSARAGATEAFF. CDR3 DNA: TGTGCCACCAGCGCCCGCGCGGGGGCCACTGAAGCTTTCTTT.

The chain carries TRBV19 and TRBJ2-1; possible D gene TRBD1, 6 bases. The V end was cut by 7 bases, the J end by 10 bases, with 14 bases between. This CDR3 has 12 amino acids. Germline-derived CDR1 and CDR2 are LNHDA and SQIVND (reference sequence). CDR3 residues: CASNGYQGEQFF. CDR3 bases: TGTGCCAGTAACGGCTACCAGGGGGAGCAGTTCTTC.